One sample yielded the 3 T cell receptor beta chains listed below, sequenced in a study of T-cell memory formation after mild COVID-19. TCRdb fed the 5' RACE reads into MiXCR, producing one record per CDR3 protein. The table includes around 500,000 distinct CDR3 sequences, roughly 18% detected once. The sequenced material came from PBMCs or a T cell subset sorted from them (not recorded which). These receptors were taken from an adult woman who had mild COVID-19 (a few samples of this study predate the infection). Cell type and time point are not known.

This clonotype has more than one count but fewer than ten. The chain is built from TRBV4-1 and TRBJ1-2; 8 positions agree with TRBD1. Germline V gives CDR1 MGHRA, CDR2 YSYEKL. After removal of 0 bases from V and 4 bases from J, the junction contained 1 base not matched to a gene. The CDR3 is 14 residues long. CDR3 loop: CASSQETGVYGYTF. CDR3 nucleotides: TGCGCCAGCAGCCAAGAGACAGGGGTCTATGGCTACACCTTC.

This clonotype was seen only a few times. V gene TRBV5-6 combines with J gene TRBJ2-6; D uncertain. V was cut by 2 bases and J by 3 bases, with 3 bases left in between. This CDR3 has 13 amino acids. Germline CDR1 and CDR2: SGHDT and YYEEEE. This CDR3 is CASSLIGANVLTF. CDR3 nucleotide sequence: TGTGCCAGCAGCTTAATTGGGGCCAACGTCCTGACTTTC.

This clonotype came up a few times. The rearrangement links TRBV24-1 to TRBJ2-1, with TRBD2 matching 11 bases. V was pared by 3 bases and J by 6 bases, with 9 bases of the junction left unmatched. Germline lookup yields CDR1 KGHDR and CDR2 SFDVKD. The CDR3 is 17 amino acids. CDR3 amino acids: CATSDPLLAGGINEQFF. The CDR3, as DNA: TGTGCCACCAGTGATCCACTTCTAGCGGGAGGAATCAATGAGCAGTTCTTC.